This entry concerns a single T cell receptor (beta chain). The antigen is unknown. TCRdb used MiXCR to reprocess the 5' RACE reads, holding one entry per CDR3 protein. The repertoire holds just over 450,000 distinct CDR3 sequences, with more than 13% as singletons. After removal of 3 bases from V and 10 bases from J, the junction contained 7 bases not matched to a gene. This CDR3 comprises 14 residues. Per the germline V gene, CDR1 is LNHDA and CDR2 is SQIVND (reference sequence). The data are from a study of identical twins. Study results and caveats: Within twin pairs, the out-of-frame alpha sequences they shared showed excess low generation probability. Conclusions were drawn cross-sectionally by statistical analysis, without following the same donors.

The same sample was also used in a study of yellow fever vaccine responses in identical twins.

The receptor was isolated from a woman aged 18-29 years in good health. The sequenced sample was CD4+ T cells sorted from blood. The genes are TRBV19 and TRBJ2-1; 9 positions agree with TRBD2. Here the CDR3 reads CASSIKAGGQEQFF. The CDR3 DNA reads TGTGCCAGTAGTATCAAAGCGGGAGGTCAGGAGCAGTTCTTC. The variable domain in full, with the rest retrieved from reference TRBV19 and TRBJ2-1, is DGGITQSPKYLFRKEGQNVTLSCEQNLNHDAMYWYRQDPGQGLRLIYYSQIVNDFQKGDIAEGYSVSREKKESFPLTVTSAQKNPTAFYLCASSIKAGGQEQFFGPGTRLTVL.